These T cell receptor beta chains were read from a single sample in a study of T-cell memory formation after mild COVID-19. TCRdb ran MiXCR on the 5' RACE reads and lists one entry per CDR3 protein. The sample yields tens of thousands of distinct CDR3 sequences, approximately 8% seen once. The source material was PBMCs or a T cell subset sorted from them (not recorded which). The receptors originated from a man between 18 and 35 years old who had mild COVID-19 (a few samples of this study predate the infection). Cell type and time point are not known. Each CDR3 is given with its conserved first and last residue. D genes are given only for firm matches. Expanded clones are given a class, and other clones once, few, many or no size at all.

j_call clone_size v_call d_call cdr3_nt cdr3_aa
TRBJ1-2 . TRBV7-2 . TGTGCCAGCAGCCCACAACCGCCGGGGCTGGGGGATGGCTACACCTTC CASSPQPPGLGDGYTF
TRBJ2-3 few TRBV7-2 . TGTGCCAGCAGCGTCCGGGGCACAGATACGCAGTATTTT CASSVRGTDTQYF
TRBJ1-4 many TRBV4-1 . TGCGCCAGCAGCCGCCGGCTTTCAAATGAAAAACTGTTTTTT CASSRRLSNEKLFF
TRBJ2-2 few TRBV4-3 . TGCGCCAGCAGCCAAGATCCGGGGACGTTATCGGGGACCGGGGAGCTGTTTTTT CASSQDPGTLSGTGELFF
TRBJ2-5 many TRBV5-1 TRBD1 TGCGCCAGCAGCGTACAGGGGGCGTTCCAAGAGACCCAGTACTTC CASSVQGAFQETQYF
TRBJ1-2 many TRBV7-9 . TGTGCCAGCAGCTTTGAGGGATATGGCTACACCTTC CASSFEGYGYTF
TRBJ1-1 few TRBV7-9 . TGTGCCAGCAGCCCGATTTCGGGTATTGAAGCTTTCTTT CASSPISGIEAFF
TRBJ2-3 many TRBV12-3/TRBV12-4 . TGTGCCAGCAGTCGAGCGGAAATAAGCACAGATACGCAGTATTTT CASSRAEISTDTQYF
TRBJ2-3 many TRBV15 . TGTGCCACCAGCAGACACCGAGCGACAGATACGCAGTATTTT CATSRHRATDTQYF
TRBJ1-1 many TRBV29-1 TRBD1 TGCAGCGTTTACACAGGGGGAGCGAACACTGAAGCTTTCTTT CSVYTGGANTEAFF
TRBJ2-2 . TRBV7-9 . TGTGCCAGCAGCTCAGGGGTTAACACCGGGGAGCTGTTTTTT CASSSGVNTGELFF
TRBJ1-1 few TRBV7-8 . TGTGCCAGCAGCTTCCAGACGGTCCTTGAAGCTTTCTTT CASSFQTVLEAFF
TRBJ2-7 . TRBV6-2/TRBV6-3 . TGTGCCAGCAGTTCCTCCGGGACCATTGCCTACCAGCAGTACTTC CASSSSGTIAYQQYF
TRBJ2-2 . TRBV10-3 . TGTGCCATCAGTGAGATTTCCGGGTCGAACACCGGGGAGCTGTTTTTT CAISEISGSNTGELFF
TRBJ1-2 . TRBV6-5 TRBD1 TGTGCCAGCAGCAGGGGACAGGGGTTAGGCTACACCTTC CASSRGQGLGYTF
TRBJ1-2 medium-sized TRBV5-1 . TGCGCCAGCAGCGCCGACCCGACCTCCGGGTTAAGCTATGGCTACACCTTC CASSADPTSGLSYGYTF
TRBJ2-3 many TRBV7-6 . TGTGCCAGCAGCTCCGGACAAGGCACAGATACGCAGTATTTT CASSSGQGTDTQYF
TRBJ1-1 . TRBV5-1 . TGCGCCAGCAGCTTGTTAGGGGATGGCACTGAAGCTTTCTTT CASSLLGDGTEAFF
TRBJ1-2 . TRBV20-1 . TGCAGTGCGGGAGAGGCGGGGCTCTATGGCTACACCTTC CSAGEAGLYGYTF
TRBJ2-7 many TRBV19 . TGTGCCAGTAGTACGACTGACAGTCCCCGACCCTACGAGCAGTACTTC CASSTTDSPRPYEQYF
TRBJ2-7 . TRBV7-2 . TGTGCCAGCAGCTTATTTGGCGGGTCCTACGAGCAGTACTTC CASSLFGGSYEQYF
TRBJ2-7 few TRBV3-1 . TGTGCCAGCAGCCAAGGGACTCCGGGGTCCGAGCAGTACTTC CASSQGTPGSEQYF
TRBJ2-4 few TRBV6-2/TRBV6-3 TRBD2 TGTGCCAGCAGTTACGCTGGCGGGGGGAAAAACATTCAGTACTTC CASSYAGGGKNIQYF
TRBJ1-2 . TRBV14 . TGTGCCAGCAGTCTACGGGGCGCCGATGGCTACACCTTC CASSLRGADGYTF
TRBJ1-1 many TRBV4-2 . TGTGCCAGCAGCCAAGATATCGGGGGCAAGAAGAACACTGAAGCTTTCTTT CASSQDIGGKKNTEAFF
TRBJ2-7 . TRBV29-1 TRBD2 TGCAGCGTGGGGACTAGCGGGGCTTCCTACGAGCAGTACTTC CSVGTSGASYEQYF
TRBJ1-5 . TRBV5-5 TRBD1 TGTGCCAGCAGCTTGGACAGGGGAAGCGCTGGCAATCAGCCCCAGCATTTT CASSLDRGSAGNQPQHF
TRBJ2-5 . TRBV28 . TGTGCCAGCAGTTTGGGAAATCAAGAGACCCAGTACTTC CASSLGNQETQYF
TRBJ2-3 many TRBV29-1 TRBD1 TGCAGCGTTGTCCGGGACAGGGCCTCAGATACGCAGTATTTT CSVVRDRASDTQYF
TRBJ2-3 . TRBV7-2 . TGTGCCAGCCTTGGAGGGGGGGCAGATACGCAGTATTTT CASLGGGADTQYF
TRBJ2-3 many TRBV29-1 TRBD2 TGCAGCGTTTCCCTAGCGGGGGGGAACACAGATACGCAGTATTTT CSVSLAGGNTDTQYF
TRBJ2-7 . TRBV4-2 TRBD2 TGTGCCAGCAGCCAAGATCGAACTAGCGACGAGCAGTACTTC CASSQDRTSDEQYF